Shown below are 13 T cell receptor beta chains from a single sample sequenced in a study of T cells in Graves' hyperthyroidism and ophthalmopathy. Regions amplified from RNA transcripts were the TCR beta CDR3 regions. Researchers ran a first-round RT-PCR on the TCR CDR3 using the HTBI primer set. TCRdb fed the multiplex PCR reads into MiXCR, producing one record per CDR3 protein. This table holds roughly 750,000 distinct CDR3 sequences, about 17% found once. The sample was blood. The receptors come from a man aged 18 to 30 with Graves' hyperthyroidism.

This clonotype was recorded at least ten times. The rearrangement links TRBV28 to TRBJ2-7; D ambiguous. Germline lookup yields CDR1 MDHEN and CDR2 SYDVKM. The CDR3 consists of 13 residues. V lost 5 bases and J 3 bases, leaving 11 bases between the germline ends. Here the CDR3 DNA reads TGTGCCAGCAGTCCTGCCTTGGACTACGAGCAGTACTTC. Translating it yields CASSPALDYEQYF.

This chain links TRBV9 with TRBJ2-5; D might be TRBD1 (5 bases). Between the trimmed V and J ends, which lost 0 bases and 4 bases, there was a span of 10 bases. The CDR3 runs to 14 residues. CDR1 is SGDLS and CDR2 is YYNGEE in the germline V gene. DNA of the CDR3: TGTGCCAGCAGCGTAGGCAGGGTTGCAGAGACCCAGTACTTC. Translation gives CASSVGRVAETQYF.

This clonotype was seen a handful of times. The chain uses TRBV12-3 or TRBV12-4 and TRBJ1-2; perhaps TRBD1 as D (6 bases). The CDR3 spans 13 residues. Trimming took off 6 bases at V and 4 bases at J, with 12 bases between the two ends. CDR3 sequence (DNA): TGTGCCAGCAGCTTATGGGACACCTATGGCTACACCTTC. Translation: CASSLWDTYGYTF.

There are many counts of this clonotype. V and J are TRBV7-2 and TRBJ1-1; 7 nucleotides align to TRBD1. Germline V gene lookup returns CDR1 SGHTA and CDR2 FQGNSA. The CDR3 has 13 amino acids. V lost 9 bases to trimming and J lost 0 bases; unmatched junction nucleotides: 4. The CDR3 here is CARQGGLNTEAFF. CDR3 in DNA: TGTGCCAGACAAGGGGGCCTGAACACTGAAGCTTTCTTT.

The table lists this clonotype with many counts. The CDR3 DNA reads TGTGCCAGCAGTCTCGACAGGGCTGCTAACTATGGCTACACCTTC. Translation gives CASSLDRAANYGYTF. This rearrangement joins TRBV6-2 or TRBV6-3 to TRBJ1-2, with 7 nucleotides matching TRBD1. Germline CDR1 and CDR2: MNHEY and SVGEGT. CDR3 length: 15 amino acids. V gave up 5 bases and J gave up 0 bases; unmatched junction bases: 6.

The table lists this clonotype with a few counts. The V call is TRBV20-1, the J call TRBJ2-5, with D possibly matching TRBD2 (6 bases). Germline CDR1 and CDR2: DFQATT and SNEGSKA (reference sequence). The V end lost 5 bases, the J end lost 1 base, and 8 bases lay between the germline ends. CDR3 length: 12 residues. CDR3 amino acids: CSAGTSQETQYF. The CDR3 DNA is TGCAGTGCTGGGACTTCCCAAGAGACCCAGTACTTC.

There are a few counts of this clonotype. V gene TRBV11-3 combines with J gene TRBJ2-2; D is unclear. Trimming pared 2 bases from V and 6 bases from J, leaving 16 bases between. The CDR3 spans 16 residues. Looked up from germline, CDR1 is SGHNT and CDR2 is YENEEA. CDR3 nucleotides: TGTGCCAGCAGCTTACTTTCCATGGCTCACGCCGGGGAGCTGTTTTTT. Translated, it gives CASSLLSMAHAGELFF. Variable domain in full (rest from reference TRBV11-3 and TRBJ2-2): EAGVVQSPRYKIIEKKQPVAFWCNPISGHNTLYWYLQNLGQGPELLIRYENEEAVDDSQLPKDRFSAERLKGVDSTLKIQPAELGDSAVYLCASSLLSMAHAGELFFGEGSRLTVL.

The rearrangement uses TRBV4-1 and TRBJ2-3; 10 nucleotides match TRBD2. This CDR3 comprises 20 residues. Looked up from germline, CDR1 is MGHRA and CDR2 is YSYEKL. V dropped 0 bases and J dropped 5; count of bases not matched to a gene: 17. The CDR3, as DNA: TGCGCCAGCAGCCAAGATGATTGGCCTAGCGGGAGCCCATGGGAAGATACGCAGTATTTT. As protein: CASSQDDWPSGSPWEDTQYF.

At least ten counts were recorded for this clonotype. J is TRBJ2-7 and V is TRBV18; D remains ambiguous. Deletions cut 3 bases from V and 3 bases from J, with 9 bases between. The CDR3 totals 13 residues. In germline, CDR1 is KGHSH, CDR2 LQKENI. Here the CDR3 reads CASSPPGLYEQYF. The CDR3 DNA reads TGTGCCAGCTCACCGCCAGGCCTCTACGAGCAGTACTTC.

This clonotype has at least ten counts. The CDR3 DNA follows: TGCAGTGCCCGCAAACAGGGTTACACTGAAGCTTTCTTT. Its translation is CSARKQGYTEAFF. The rearrangement joins TRBV20-1 to TRBJ1-1; weak D call: TRBD1 (6 bases). V lost 6 bases and J lost 3, with 14 bases in between. The CDR3 sequence is 13 residues long. Germline V lookup: CDR1 DFQATT, CDR2 SNEGSKA (reference sequence).

The chain links TRBV7-3 to TRBJ2-1, with 7 bases identical to TRBD1. Germline CDR1 is SGHTA and CDR2 is FQGTGA. The J segment lost 8 bases and the V segment lost 5 bases, leaving 6 bases of the junction unmatched. The CDR3 loop spans 13 amino acids. The CDR3 here is CASSRTGADEQFF. The CDR3 DNA reads as TGTGCCAGCAGCCGAACAGGGGCGGATGAGCAGTTCTTC.

The chain combines TRBV6-1 with TRBJ2-1; the D call may be TRBD1 or TRBD2 (6 bases each). CDR1 is MNHNS, CDR2 SASEGT, per germline. The CDR3 contains 12 residues. V lost 5 bases and J 9 bases, leaving 11 bases between the germline ends. The CDR3, as DNA: TGTGCCAGCAGTCAACAGGGAGGTGAGCAGTTCTTC. Translation: CASSQQGGEQFF.

This chain joins TRBV20-1 and TRBJ2-7; no firm D call. This CDR3 contains 11 residues. Trimming cost V 1 base and J 4 bases, with 5 bases left between them. The germline V gene has CDR1 DFQATT and CDR2 SNEGSKA (reference sequence). CDR3 sequence reads: CSARGRYEQYF. The CDR3 DNA reads TGCAGTGCTAGAGGACGGTACGAGCAGTACTTC.